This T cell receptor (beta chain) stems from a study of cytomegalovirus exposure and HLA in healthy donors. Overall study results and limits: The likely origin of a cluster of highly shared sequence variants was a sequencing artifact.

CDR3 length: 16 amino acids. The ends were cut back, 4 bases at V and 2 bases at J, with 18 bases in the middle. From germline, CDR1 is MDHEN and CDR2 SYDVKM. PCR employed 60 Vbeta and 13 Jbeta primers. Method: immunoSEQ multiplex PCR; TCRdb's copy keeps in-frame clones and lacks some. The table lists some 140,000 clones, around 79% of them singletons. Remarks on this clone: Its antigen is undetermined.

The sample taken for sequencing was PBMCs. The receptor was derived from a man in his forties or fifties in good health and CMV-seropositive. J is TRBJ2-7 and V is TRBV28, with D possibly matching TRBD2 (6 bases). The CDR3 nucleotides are TGTGCCAGCAGTTCACCATTTAGCGGAACTACCTACGAGCAGTACTTC. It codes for CASSSPFSGTTYEQYF.